The 2 T cell receptor beta chains below come from one sample, sequenced in a study of coeliac disease. This table comes from immunoSEQ multiplex PCR, and its TCRdb copy is limited to in-frame clones, with some not included. This table holds more than 3,000 clones, roughly half found once. Sequencing input: intraepithelial lymphocytes from the gut. The receptor source for this set is a woman aged 70-85 years with celiac disease.

The rearrangement joins TRBV9 to TRBJ2-1; 9 nucleotides match TRBD2. Germline lookup yields CDR1 SGDLS and CDR2 YYNGEE. Germline trimming cut 5 bases from V and 10 bases from J; bases unmatched to any gene: 19. CDR3 length: 17 residues. The CDR3 sequence: CASSHGTGGGALGEQFF. Written as DNA, the CDR3 is TGTGCCAGCAGTCATGGTACAGGCGGGGGGGCCTTAGGGGAGCAGTTCTTC.

The gene calls are TRBV4-3 and TRBJ2-1; 13 nucleotides line up with TRBD2. The J segment lost 8 bases and the V segment lost 0 bases, leaving 10 bases of the junction unmatched. Per the germline V gene, CDR1 is LGHNA and CDR2 is YSLEER. This CDR3 is 18 amino acids long. The DNA of the CDR3 is TGCGCCAGCAGCCAAGACCCCCTTACTAGCGGGGGGGCCGATGAGCAGTTCTTC. Translating it yields CASSQDPLTSGGADEQFF.